These T cell receptor beta chains were read from a single sample in a study of identical twins. From the 5' RACE reads, TCRdb called clonotypes with MiXCR, one entry per CDR3 protein. The sample consists of approximately 500,000 distinct CDR3 sequences, roughly 15% of them appearing once. This sample was also put to use in a study of yellow fever vaccine responses in identical twins.

The material sequenced was CD4+ T cells sorted from blood. These receptors came from a woman younger than 30 in good health. The CDR3 runs from the conserved cysteine through the conserved F or W. D genes are given only for firm matches. Clone sizes are given selectively: once, few, many, or a class where the clone is expanded.

D: NA
J: TRBJ1-1
V: TRBV29-1
size: few
CDR3: CSVEWGGNTEAFF
DNA: TGCAGCGTTGAGTGGGGGGGTAACACTGAAGCTTTCTTT

D: NA
J: TRBJ2-3
V: TRBV11-2
size: few
CDR3: CASSWFGGDTQYF
DNA: TGTGCCAGCAGCTGGTTTGGGGGGGATACGCAGTATTTT

D: NA
J: TRBJ2-6
V: TRBV12-3/TRBV12-4
size: few
CDR3: CASSFAGGANVLTF
DNA: TGTGCCAGCAGTTTCGCCGGTGGGGCCAACGTCCTGACTTTC

D: NA
J: TRBJ2-1
V: TRBV5-1
size: few
CDR3: CASSFPGYEQFF
DNA: TGCGCCAGCAGCTTTCCCGGGTATGAGCAGTTCTTC

D: NA
J: TRBJ2-1
V: TRBV5-1
size: NA
CDR3: CASSLALGQVFDEQFF
DNA: TGCGCCAGCAGCTTGGCCCTGGGGCAGGTGTTCGATGAGCAGTTCTTC

D: NA
J: TRBJ2-2
V: TRBV15
size: NA
CDR3: CATRSSGKNTGELFF
DNA: TGTGCCACCAGAAGTTCCGGGAAAAACACCGGGGAGCTGTTTTTT

D: NA
J: TRBJ2-2
V: TRBV18
size: few
CDR3: CASSPMQENTGELFF
DNA: TGTGCCAGCTCACCCATGCAAGAGAACACCGGGGAGCTGTTTTTT

D: TRBD2
J: TRBJ2-2
V: TRBV7-2
size: NA
CDR3: CASSWTSGGAGELFF
DNA: TGTGCCAGCAGCTGGACTAGCGGGGGGGCCGGGGAGCTGTTTTTT

D: NA
J: TRBJ1-5
V: TRBV12-3/TRBV12-4
size: NA
CDR3: CASSRIRSQPQHF
DNA: TGTGCCAGCAGCAGAATCCGGAGTCAGCCCCAGCATTTT

D: NA
J: TRBJ1-2
V: TRBV12-3/TRBV12-4
size: NA
CDR3: CASSLAPQQLKSGYTF
DNA: TGTGCCAGCAGTTTAGCCCCCCAACAGCTGAAGAGTGGCTACACCTTC

D: NA
J: TRBJ1-1
V: TRBV5-1
size: few
CDR3: CASSLASAGKAEAFF
DNA: TGCGCCAGCAGCTTGGCCTCGGCAGGAAAGGCTGAAGCTTTCTTT

D: NA
J: TRBJ1-2
V: TRBV3-1
size: NA
CDR3: CASSQEVGSHGYTF
DNA: TGTGCCAGCAGCCAAGAAGTAGGGTCTCATGGCTACACCTTC

D: NA
J: TRBJ2-2
V: TRBV5-5
size: few
CDR3: CASSPRTVMAGELFF
DNA: TGTGCCAGCAGCCCTAGGACAGTAATGGCCGGGGAGCTGTTTTTT

D: NA
J: TRBJ2-3
V: TRBV4-1
size: NA
CDR3: CASSQEVVDTQYF
DNA: TGCGCCAGCAGCCAAGAAGTTGTGGATACGCAGTATTTT

D: TRBD1
J: TRBJ2-7
V: TRBV12-3/TRBV12-4
size: NA
CDR3: CASRGTGMSYEQYF
DNA: TGTGCCAGCAGGGGGACAGGGATGTCCTACGAGCAGTACTTC

D: TRBD2
J: TRBJ2-1
V: TRBV7-8
size: few
CDR3: CASSASGAWLAGGEQFF
DNA: TGTGCCAGCAGCGCCTCAGGGGCTTGGCTAGCGGGAGGCGAGCAGTTCTTC

D: TRBD2
J: TRBJ2-5
V: TRBV5-1
size: few
CDR3: CASSLALAGTFQETQYF
DNA: TGCGCCAGCAGCTTGGCCCTAGCGGGAACGTTCCAAGAGACCCAGTACTTC

D: NA
J: TRBJ2-1
V: TRBV20-1
size: many
CDR3: CSARGGASYNEQFF
DNA: TGCAGTGCTAGGGGGGGGGCTTCCTACAATGAGCAGTTCTTC

D: TRBD1
J: TRBJ1-2
V: TRBV12-3/TRBV12-4
size: many
CDR3: CASSPGTGSGYTF
DNA: TGTGCCAGCAGTCCCGGGACAGGGAGCGGCTACACCTTC

D: TRBD2
J: TRBJ2-1
V: TRBV10-3
size: many
CDR3: CAISDSGLAGDEQFF
DNA: TGTGCCATCAGTGACTCGGGACTAGCGGGTGATGAGCAGTTCTTC

D: NA
J: TRBJ1-3
V: TRBV10-3
size: NA
CDR3: CAISVTESSGNTIYF
DNA: TGTGCCATCAGTGTCACGGAATCCTCTGGAAACACCATATATTTT

D: TRBD2
J: TRBJ2-3
V: TRBV7-9
size: few
CDR3: CASSTPGLAGDTQYF
DNA: TGTGCCAGCTCAACCCCCGGACTAGCGGGAGATACGCAGTATTTT

D: NA
J: TRBJ2-1
V: TRBV5-1
size: few
CDR3: CASSLGGRSADNEQFF
DNA: TGCGCCAGCAGCTTGGGAGGCCGGTCGGCGGACAATGAGCAGTTCTTC

D: NA
J: TRBJ2-1
V: TRBV7-6
size: few
CDR3: CASSLAGGASHNEQFF
DNA: TGTGCCAGCAGCTTAGCAGGGGGGGCCAGCCACAATGAGCAGTTCTTC

D: NA
J: TRBJ2-3
V: TRBV4-1
size: few
CDR3: CASSQTPGVLTDTQYF
DNA: TGCGCCAGCAGCCAAACACCCGGGGTTTTAACAGATACGCAGTATTTT

D: TRBD2
J: TRBJ2-1
V: TRBV3-1
size: NA
CDR3: CASSPKRTLAALSYNEQFF
DNA: TGTGCCAGCAGCCCAAAAAGAACCCTAGCGGCCCTATCCTACAATGAGCAGTTCTTC

D: NA
J: TRBJ1-1
V: TRBV18
size: NA
CDR3: CASSPQGGLQGTEAFF
DNA: TGTGCCAGCTCACCACAGGGCGGGCTCCAGGGCACTGAAGCTTTCTTT

D: TRBD2
J: TRBJ2-1
V: TRBV7-8
size: many
CDR3: CASVDSGSNVLSEQFF
DNA: TGTGCCAGCGTCGACAGCGGGAGTAATGTGTTGAGTGAGCAGTTCTTC

D: TRBD2
J: TRBJ2-2
V: TRBV5-1
size: NA
CDR3: CASRSRLAGYTGELFF
DNA: TGCGCCAGCAGATCGAGACTAGCGGGATACACCGGGGAGCTGTTTTTT

D: TRBD1
J: TRBJ2-5
V: TRBV2
size: few
CDR3: CASSEGQVETQYF
DNA: TGTGCCAGCAGTGAGGGACAGGTAGAGACCCAGTACTTC

D: NA
J: TRBJ2-2
V: TRBV7-8
size: few
CDR3: CASSLVVRAGSGELFF
DNA: TGTGCCAGCAGCTTAGTCGTCAGGGCAGGTTCCGGGGAGCTGTTTTTT

D: NA
J: TRBJ2-3
V: TRBV24-1
size: few
CDR3: CATSDLMSTTQYF
DNA: TGTGCCACCAGTGATTTGATGTCGACGACGCAGTATTTT

D: TRBD2
J: TRBJ2-1
V: TRBV18
size: NA
CDR3: CASSPTTSTSSYNEQFF
DNA: TGTGCCAGCTCACCCACGACTAGCACCAGCTCCTACAATGAGCAGTTCTTC

D: NA
J: TRBJ2-1
V: TRBV7-9
size: few
CDR3: CASSLAVLFSYNEQFF
DNA: TGTGCCAGCAGCTTAGCAGTACTCTTTTCATACAATGAGCAGTTCTTC

D: NA
J: TRBJ2-1
V: TRBV6-5
size: NA
CDR3: CASSYGSFYNEQFF
DNA: TGTGCCAGCAGTTACGGCTCCTTCTACAATGAGCAGTTCTTC

D: NA
J: TRBJ2-7
V: TRBV12-3/TRBV12-4
size: NA
CDR3: CASSFDRSYEQYF
DNA: TGTGCCAGCAGTTTCGACAGATCCTACGAGCAGTACTTC